One and the same sample provided the 28 T cell receptor beta chains below, sequenced in a study of cytomegalovirus exposure and HLA in healthy donors. 13 Jbeta primers and 60 Vbeta primers were used for the PCR. Only in-frame clones appear in the TCRdb table, and some are missing; sequencing was by immunoSEQ multiplex PCR. The repertoire consists of 160,000 or so clones, with approximately 80% occurring once and the leading ten covering over 1.1%. Material: PBMCs. The receptors shown here come from a male donor in good health and CMV-seronegative.

This sequence joins TRBV7-2 and TRBJ2-4; 8 nucleotides line up with TRBD1. CDR3 length: 14 residues. CDR1 and CDR2 from the germline V gene are SGHTA and FQGNSA. V shed 5 bases, J shed 6 bases, and the junction held 6 bases outside the gene matches. In DNA, the CDR3 is TGTGCCAGCAGCCCCGACAGGGGCCGAAACATTCAGTACTTC. Translating it yields CASSPDRGRNIQYF.

Only a few counts were recorded for this clone. The chain carries TRBV19 and TRBJ2-2; TRBD2 is a possible D gene (5 bases). CDR3 size: 14 residues. V was clipped by 5 bases and J by 5 bases, with 12 bases between them. CDR1 and CDR2 (germline): LNHDA, SQIVND (reference sequence). CDR3 protein: CASSLEAGTGELFF. The CDR3 nucleotides read TGTGCCAGTAGTCTCGAGGCGGGTACCGGGGAGCTGTTTTTT.

The V call is TRBV19, the J call TRBJ2-7; D perhaps matches TRBD1 (6 bases). In germline, CDR1 is LNHDA, CDR2 SQIVND (reference sequence). V dropped 3 bases and J dropped 2 bases, with 11 bases sitting between them. The CDR3 length is 14 residues. CDR3 sequence reads: CASSIGGATYEQYF. The DNA of the CDR3 is TGTGCCAGTAGTATTGGGGGCGCGACCTACGAGCAGTACTTC.

The chain is built from TRBV19 and TRBJ2-7; unclear D gene. V was clipped by 1 base and J by 0 bases, with 10 bases between them. Germline lookup yields CDR1 LNHDA and CDR2 SQIVND (reference sequence). The CDR3 has 15 residues. The CDR3 DNA reads TGTGCCAGTAGTATAGGTACAGAAGTCTCCTACGAGCAGTACTTC. Protein: CASSIGTEVSYEQYF.

The V and J genes are TRBV18 and TRBJ1-2; 10 bases map to TRBD1. Losses at the gene ends were 4 bases for V and 2 bases for J; bases not matched to a gene: 4. The CDR3 consists of 15 residues. In germline, CDR1 is KGHSH, CDR2 LQKENI. The CDR3 DNA sequence: TGTGCCAGCTCACGGGACAGGGGAGAAAACTATGGCTACACCTTC. This encodes CASSRDRGENYGYTF.

CDR3 region: CASSLAGPNLEQYF. The CDR3 coding sequence is TGTGCCAGCAGCTTAGCGGGCCCCAATCTCGAGCAGTACTTC. The chain has TRBV7-8 and TRBJ2-7, with no clear D. V lost 0 bases, J lost 6 bases, and 12 bases lay in between. CDR3 length: 14 amino acids. Germline V gene sequence: CDR1 SGHVS, CDR2 FQNEAQ.

This sequence joins TRBV5-4 and TRBJ2-7; TRBD1 might be the D (6 bases). The CDR3 is made up of 14 amino acids. In germline, CDR1 is SGHNT, CDR2 YYREEE (reference sequence). Deletions cut 4 bases from V and 2 bases from J, with 13 bases between. The CDR3 sequence: CASSPGQYTYEQYF. In nucleotides, the CDR3 is TGTGCCAGCAGCCCCGGACAGTATACCTACGAGCAGTACTTC.

The chain's CDR3 is CASSPQNRDEKLFF. The CDR3 bases are TGTGCCAGCAGCCCTCAAAACAGGGATGAAAAACTGTTTTTT. J is TRBJ1-4 and V is TRBV7-2, with D perhaps TRBD1 (6 bases). Germline CDR1 is SGHTA and CDR2 is FQGNSA. This CDR3 region has 14 residues. V lost 5 bases and J lost 6, with 13 bases in between.

This clone was seen a few times. V gene TRBV5-1 combines with J gene TRBJ2-1; 8 bases map to TRBD1. The J segment lost 9 bases and the V segment lost 0 bases, leaving 11 bases of the junction unmatched. The CDR3 totals 16 residues. Germline V CDR1 and CDR2: SGHRS, YFSETQ. Written as DNA, the CDR3 is TGCGCCAGCAGCTTGGATGGGACAGGCGGAAAAGGTGAGCAGTTCTTC. Translation gives CASSLDGTGGKGEQFF.

As DNA, the CDR3 is TGTGCCAGCATGGGCCGAGGAGGGACTAGCGGGTCTGGACCCTACGAGCAGTACTTC. Translating it yields CASMGRGGTSGSGPYEQYF. The V call is TRBV5-4, the J call TRBJ2-7; 12 bases map to TRBD2. The V gene's germline CDR1 is SGHNT and CDR2 YYREEE (reference sequence). Trimming cost V 6 bases and J 2 bases; bases outside gene matches: 18. The CDR3 is made up of 19 amino acids.

This clone was observed a handful of times. The chain is built from TRBV19 and TRBJ2-7; TRBD2 matches 9 bases. J was trimmed by 7 bases and V by 8 bases; bases with no gene match: 9. The CDR3 runs 13 residues. CDR1 is LNHDA and CDR2 is SQIVND in the germline V gene (reference sequence). CDR3 sequence reads: CASALAGGGEQYF. The CDR3 DNA is TGTGCCAGTGCTCTTGCGGGAGGGGGTGAGCAGTACTTC. The entire variable domain, with the rest obtained from reference TRBV19 and TRBJ2-7, is as follows: DGGITQSPKYLFRKEGQNVTLSCEQNLNHDAMYWYRQDPGQGLRLIYYSQIVNDFQKGDIAEGYSVSREKKESFPLTVTSAQKNPTAFYLCASALAGGGEQYFGPGTRLTVT.

Only a few counts were recorded for this clone. The chain has TRBV30 and TRBJ2-2; D not certain. Germline CDR1 reads GTSNPN; CDR2 reads SVGIG (reference sequence). The V end lost 1 base, the J end lost 7 bases, and 10 bases lay between the germline ends. This CDR3 comprises 13 residues. In DNA, the CDR3 is TGTGCCTGGAGTGGCGGCATGGGCGGGGAGCTGTTTTTT. Its protein product is CAWSGGMGGELFF.

The chain links TRBV10-3 to TRBJ1-1; maybe TRBD1 (5 bases). CDR3 length: 14 amino acids. CDR1 and CDR2 (germline): ENHRY, SYGVKD. Trimming left V 0 bases short and J 7 bases short, with 12 bases between. The CDR3, as DNA: TGTGCCATCAGTGAGTCTTTGGTACAGGATGAAGCTTTCTTT. Translated, it gives CAISESLVQDEAFF.

This chain uses TRBV6-6 with TRBJ2-5; maybe TRBD2 (5 bases). V lost 3 bases to trimming and J lost 9 bases, with 8 bases between them. Germline V gene lookup returns CDR1 MNHNY and CDR2 SVGAGI (reference sequence). This CDR3 region has 11 residues. The CDR3 DNA follows: TGTGCCAGCAGTTATTCCGGGGCCCAGTACTTC. It is translated as CASSYSGAQYF.

The chain is built from TRBV7-8 and TRBJ1-4; D is perhaps TRBD1 (6 bases). V was trimmed by 2 bases and J by 0 bases, leaving 13 bases between them. This CDR3 contains 17 residues. Per the germline V gene, CDR1 is SGHVS and CDR2 is FQNEAQ. CDR3 sequence (DNA): TGTGCCAGCAGCTTATCAGGGGCCCAGGCAACTAATGAAAAACTGTTTTTT. It encodes CASSLSGAQATNEKLFF.

This rearrangement joins TRBV5-1 to TRBJ1-1; 7 bases align to TRBD1. The germline V gene has CDR1 SGHRS and CDR2 YFSETQ. Trimming took 3 bases from V and 6 from J; bases not matched to a gene: 8. The CDR3 contains 14 residues. Written as DNA, the CDR3 is TGCGCCAGCAGCTACAGGGGAGTTGCTGCTGAAGCTTTCTTT. It encodes CASSYRGVAAEAFF.

The chain uses TRBV10-1 and TRBJ1-6; a weak D match, TRBD1 (6 bases). The germline V and J ends were trimmed by 9 bases and 7 bases, with 13 bases remaining between them. This CDR3 has 13 residues. Germline V CDR1 and CDR2: WNHNN, SYGVQD (reference sequence). The CDR3 spells CARSRGENSPLHF. The CDR3 nucleotides read TGCGCCAGATCCAGGGGTGAGAATTCACCCCTCCACTTT.

CDR3 in amino acids: CASSPPRGSNYGYTF. The CDR3 bases are TGTGCCAGCTCACCACCTAGGGGCTCTAACTATGGCTACACCTTC. V is TRBV18 and J is TRBJ1-2; D may be TRBD1 (5 bases). This CDR3 has 15 amino acids. Trimming stripped 0 bases from V and 0 bases from J, with 8 bases between. Germline CDR1 is KGHSH and CDR2 is LQKENI.

This clone was detected only a few times. The CDR3 nucleotides read TGCGCCAGCAGCCAAGATCCGGGAGTTATCTACGAGCAGTACTTC. Its protein is CASSQDPGVIYEQYF. The chain has TRBV4-1 and TRBJ2-7; weak D call: TRBD2 (6 bases). There are 15 residues in the CDR3. CDR1 MGHRA and CDR2 YSYEKL come from the germline V gene. The germline V and J ends were trimmed by 0 bases and 3 bases, with 12 bases remaining between them.

The CDR3 loop reads CASSLRQGVGYEQYF. CDR3 nucleotide sequence: TGTGCCAGCAGTCTCCGACAGGGGGTCGGCTACGAGCAGTACTTC. V usage is TRBV6-5 and J usage is TRBJ2-7; TRBD1 matches 9 bases. Germline lookup yields CDR1 MNHEY and CDR2 SVGAGI. The CDR3 has 15 amino acids. V gave up 5 bases and J gave up 3 bases; unmatched junction bases: 8.

The rearrangement uses TRBV13 and TRBJ2-7, with D tentatively TRBD1 (7 bases). The CDR3 runs 16 residues. V lost 2 bases to trimming and J lost 5 bases, with 19 bases between them. CDR1 is PRHDT, CDR2 FYEKMQ, per germline (reference sequence). CDR3 protein: CASSLRPAGGIHEQYF. DNA for the CDR3: TGTGCCAGCAGCTTACGGCCGGCAGGGGGGATTCACGAGCAGTACTTC.

The J gene is TRBJ2-3, the V gene TRBV2; 10 positions agree with TRBD2. The CDR3 sequence is 17 residues long. Germline CDR1 is SNHLY and CDR2 is FYNNEI. Trimming took 3 bases from V and 4 from J; bases not matched to a gene: 10. The CDR3 nucleotides are TGTGCCAGCAGTGAGGGGGCTAGCGGGGGTGCGTCAGATACGCAGTATTTT. Translating gives CASSEGASGGASDTQYF.

This sequence joins TRBV11-2 and TRBJ1-1; 9 bases are shared with TRBD1. The germline V gene encodes CDR1 SGHAT and CDR2 FQNNGV. Germline trimming cut 1 base from V and 8 bases from J; bases unmatched to any gene: 11. The CDR3 totals 16 residues. The CDR3 DNA is TGTGCCAGCAGCTTAGTTACCGGGACAGGGCGTTCCGAAGCTTTCTTT. This translates into CASSLVTGTGRSEAFF.

There are a few counts of this clone. CDR3 region: CASSVFDRGRGYTF. Here the CDR3 DNA reads TGTGCCAGCAGCGTTTTCGACAGAGGGAGGGGCTACACCTTC. The chain employs TRBV9 and TRBJ1-2, with a weak D call TRBD1 (5 bases). Trimming shortened V by 2 bases and J by 8 bases, and 16 bases separated the two germline ends. This CDR3 contains 14 residues. Germline CDR1 reads SGDLS; CDR2 reads YYNGEE.

This rearrangement joins TRBV21-1 to TRBJ2-2; the table's D gene call, TRBD1, was not cross checked with the DNA. TRBV21-1 represents a pseudogene. The CDR3 totals 14 residues. The CDR3 loop reads CASHHRTGTGELFF. In nucleotides, the CDR3 is TGTGCCAGCCACCACAGGACAGGGACCGGGGAGCTGTTTTTT.

V usage is TRBV7-9 and J usage is TRBJ1-1, with 9 bases lining up with TRBD1. Unmatched junction bases numbered 5, after V lost 5 bases and J lost 1 base. The V gene's germline CDR1 is SEHNR and CDR2 FQNEAQ (reference sequence). The CDR3 is 15 amino acids. CDR3: CASSEQGAPNTEAFF. The CDR3 DNA reads as TGTGCCAGCAGCGAACAGGGGGCCCCGAACACTGAAGCTTTCTTT.

The chain recombines TRBV10-3 with TRBJ1-2, with 7 bases that match TRBD1. This CDR3 comprises 15 residues. The junction had 7 bases not matched to a gene; V was cut back by 3 bases and J by 3 bases. The germline V gene encodes CDR1 ENHRY and CDR2 SYGVKD. The DNA for the CDR3 is TGTGCCATCAGTGACCCGACAGGGACTTACTATGGCTACACCTTC. This translates into CAISDPTGTYYGYTF.

This chain joins TRBV7-2 and TRBJ2-2, with D tentatively TRBD2 (6 bases). V lost 3 bases, J lost 4 bases, and 12 bases lay in between. The germline V gene encodes CDR1 SGHTA and CDR2 FQGNSA. This CDR3 is built from 15 residues. The CDR3 DNA reads as TGTGCCAGCAGCTTCTCTTGGGGAGGCACCGGGGAGCTGTTTTTT. Translation: CASSFSWGGTGELFF.